This TCR beta chain comes out of a study of cytomegalovirus exposure and HLA in healthy donors. Method: immunoSEQ multiplex PCR; TCRdb's copy keeps in-frame clones and lacks some. The repertoire holds about 330,000 clones, with more than 80% as singletons. Points on this clone: Its target is unknown.

Study-level results: According to a subsequent analysis, TCR clusters identified in the first cohort showed a tendency to co-occur across the roughly 130 validation repertoires.

The TCR comes from a woman younger than 30 in good health and CMV-seronegative. What was sequenced was PBMCs.

For the CDR3, the DNA is TGTGCCAGCAGCGTCGGAACTAGCGCCTACAATGAGCAGTTCTTC. Translating gives CASSVGTSAYNEQFF. The genes are TRBV9 and TRBJ2-1, with 7 bases matching TRBD2. The CDR3 has 15 amino acids. The trim removed 2 bases at V and 2 bases at J, leaving 4 bases unmatched. Germline-derived CDR1 and CDR2 are SGDLS and YYNGEE.